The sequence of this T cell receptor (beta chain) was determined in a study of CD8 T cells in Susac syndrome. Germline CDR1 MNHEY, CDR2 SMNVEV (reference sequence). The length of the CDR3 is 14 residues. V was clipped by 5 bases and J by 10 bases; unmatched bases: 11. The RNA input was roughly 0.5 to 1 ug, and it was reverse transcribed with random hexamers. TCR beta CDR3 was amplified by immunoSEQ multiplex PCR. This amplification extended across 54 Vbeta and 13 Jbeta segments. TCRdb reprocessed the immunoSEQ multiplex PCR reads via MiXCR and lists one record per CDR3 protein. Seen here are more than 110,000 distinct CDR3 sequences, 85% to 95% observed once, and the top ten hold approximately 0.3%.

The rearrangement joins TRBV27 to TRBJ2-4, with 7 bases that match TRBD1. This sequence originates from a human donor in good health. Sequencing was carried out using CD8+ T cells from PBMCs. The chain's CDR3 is CASSGLTGRAIQYF. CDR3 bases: TGTGCCAGCAGTGGATTGACAGGGCGGGCTATTCAGTACTTC.